The 14 T cell receptor beta chains below all came from one sample that was sequenced in a study of blood T cell repertoires in COVID-19. The repertoire was sequenced with immunoSEQ multiplex PCR; TCRdb's copy has only in-frame clones and lacks some. The sample has around 100,000 clones; approximately 81% are singletons. Sample: peripheral blood. The source is a human donor in a cohort sampled during active COVID-19.

The rearrangement uses TRBV27 and TRBJ2-1, with TRBD1 matching over 8 bases. Germline V gene data show CDR1 as MNHEY and CDR2 as SMNVEV (reference sequence). V lost 3 bases to trimming and J lost 6 bases; unmatched junction nucleotides: 4. The CDR3 contains 14 residues. The CDR3 is CASSFRTGTNEQFF. CDR3 bases: TGTGCCAGCAGTTTTCGGACAGGGACCAATGAGCAGTTCTTC.

This rearrangement joins TRBV12-3 or TRBV12-4 to TRBJ1-1; the match to TRBD1 covers 9 bases. Losses at the gene ends were 6 bases for V and 10 bases for J; bases not matched to a gene: 3. The CDR3 is 11 residues long. The CDR3 DNA reads as TGTGCCAGCAGAGGGACAGGGATAGCTTTCTTT. Its protein product is CASRGTGIAFF.

The rearrangement joins TRBV30 to TRBJ1-6; D is perhaps TRBD1 (5 bases). The CDR3 is made up of 16 amino acids. V lost 7 bases and J lost 8, with 24 bases in between. Germline lookup yields CDR1 GTSNPN and CDR2 SVGIG (reference sequence). This chain's CDR3 is CAFPAQGLRSYSPLHF. CDR3 DNA: TGTGCCTTTCCGGCGCAGGGTCTGAGGAGTTATTCACCCCTCCACTTT.

The V call is TRBV2, the J call TRBJ2-7; 7 nucleotides align to TRBD2. V was clipped by 7 bases and J by 5 bases; unmatched bases: 5. This CDR3 region has 12 residues. In germline, CDR1 is SNHLY, CDR2 FYNNEI. The CDR3 region has the DNA TGTGCCAGCATTGGCGGGGGTCACGAGCAGTACTTC. Encoded protein: CASIGGGHEQYF.

This chain links TRBV5-1 with TRBJ2-7; tentative D call: TRBD1 (6 bases). This CDR3 is built from 14 residues. V lost 4 bases, J lost 1 base, and 12 bases lay in between. Germline lookup yields CDR1 SGHRS and CDR2 YFSETQ. For the CDR3, the DNA is TGCGCCAGCAGCGGGGGCCCGTCGTCCTACGAGCAGTACTTC. Its protein is CASSGGPSSYEQYF.

V usage is TRBV3-1 (or the pseudogene TRBV3-2) and J usage is TRBJ2-3; 10 bases are a match to TRBD2. The CDR3 has 17 residues. Per germline, CDR1 LGHDT and CDR2 YNNKEL (reference sequence). The ends lost 3 bases at V and 6 bases at J; junction bases unmatched: 12. The CDR3 sequence is CASSHLRLAGAGDTQYF. CDR3 in DNA: TGTGCCAGCAGCCACCTCCGGCTAGCGGGGGCGGGGGATACGCAGTATTTT.

J is TRBJ1-5 and V is TRBV9, with 7 positions matching TRBD1. Germline-derived CDR1 and CDR2 are SGDLS and YYNGEE. CDR3 size: 14 residues. The trim removed 4 bases at V and 1 base at J, leaving 2 bases unmatched. The CDR3 DNA is TGTGCCAGCAGCCAACAGGGGAGCAATCAGCCCCAGCATTTT. This sequence encodes CASSQQGSNQPQHF.

The rearrangement links TRBV4-3 to TRBJ1-5, with D possibly being TRBD1 (6 bases). The CDR3 loop spans 17 amino acids. Per the germline V gene, CDR1 is LGHNA and CDR2 is YSLEER. V lost 0 bases and J lost 9, with 21 bases in between. In DNA, the CDR3 is TGCGCCAGCAGCCAAGATTGGCAGGGGACCCCAAAGAGGCCCCAGCATTTT. This sequence encodes CASSQDWQGTPKRPQHF.

The CDR3 bases are TGTGCCAGCAGCCTAATAGCGGGTAGATACAATGAGCAGTTCTTC. This codes for CASSLIAGRYNEQFF. The rearrangement links TRBV7-3 to TRBJ2-1; 7 bases are shared with TRBD2. There are 15 residues in the CDR3. CDR1 and CDR2 from the germline V gene are SGHTA and FQGTGA. V shed 5 bases and J 4 bases; nucleotides not matched to a gene: 8.

CDR3 DNA sequence: TGTGCCTGGGGGACGGCGGACAATCAGCCCCAGCATTTT. Its protein product is CAWGTADNQPQHF. This chain joins TRBV30 and TRBJ1-5, with D tentatively TRBD1 (5 bases). The V end was cut by 5 bases, the J end by 3 bases, with 11 bases between. The CDR3 is 13 residues long. Germline V CDR1 and CDR2: GTSNPN, SVGIG (reference sequence).

The chain recombines TRBV16 with TRBJ1-1, with TRBD1 matching 7 bases. The CDR3 has 14 residues. With V trimmed by 5 bases and J by 2 bases, 5 bases remained unmatched. Germline CDR1 and CDR2: KGHSY and FQNENV. The chain's CDR3 is CASSYGTANTEAFF. DNA for the CDR3: TGTGCCAGCAGCTATGGGACAGCTAACACTGAAGCTTTCTTT. The complete variable domain, with remaining parts taken from reference TRBV16 and TRBJ1-1, reads GEEVAQTPKHLVRGEGQKAKLYCAPIKGHSYVFWYQQVLKNEFKFLISFQNENVFDETGMPKERFSAKCLPNSPCSLEIQATKLEDSAVYFCASSYGTANTEAFFGQGTRLTVV.

V gene TRBV7-9 combines with J gene TRBJ2-3; D may be TRBD2 (5 bases). The CDR3 has 14 amino acids. With 5 bases removed from V and 5 bases from J, the gap between germline ends came to 14 bases. The V gene's germline CDR1 is SEHNR and CDR2 FQNEAQ (reference sequence). The CDR3 DNA sequence: TGTGCCAGCAGCCCTAGCAGCACGGTAGATACGCAGTATTTT. The encoded protein is CASSPSSTVDTQYF.

The chain carries TRBV28 and TRBJ1-2; unclear D gene. The V gene's germline CDR1 is MDHEN and CDR2 SYDVKM. This CDR3 region has 14 residues. Between the trimmed V and J ends, which lost 4 bases and 7 bases, there was a span of 16 bases. CDR3 residues: CASSSGEPVGGYTF. CDR3 DNA sequence: TGTGCCAGCAGTTCGGGAGAGCCTGTCGGTGGCTACACCTTC.

The V and J genes are TRBV4-1 and TRBJ1-2, with unresolved D. This CDR3 comprises 14 residues. The V end lost 0 bases, the J end lost 4 bases, and 9 bases lay between the germline ends. CDR1 is MGHRA, CDR2 YSYEKL, per germline. The CDR3 here is CASSQDVARYGYTF. CDR3 coding DNA: TGCGCCAGCAGCCAAGATGTGGCTCGCTATGGCTACACCTTC.